Below, 30 T cell receptor beta chains from the same sample are listed, as sequenced in a study of blood T cell repertoires in COVID-19 (dated by TCRdb to the early 2020s). Library generation was performed with the immunoSEQ multiplex PCR assay. Imported from immuneACCESS, the table was reduced by TCRdb to in-frame sequences with V and J called. These copies leave out some clones; in studies compared against another copy, an unresolved V gene accounts for under half, and the cause of the remainder is not known. This sample lists roughly 380,000 clones; approximately 90% were detected once. The ten largest clones take up 1.5% to 1.8% of the sample. The sample taken for sequencing was peripheral blood. These TCRs come from a woman in her thirties or forties with COVID-19, enrolled during active disease.

Remarks on this clone: Other DNA sequences within the sample encode an identical CDR3. The chain combines TRBV6-5 with TRBJ1-2; 9 bases agree with TRBD1. This CDR3 is 14 amino acids long. CDR1 is MNHEY, CDR2 SVGAGI, per germline. Trimming at V came to 5 bases and at J to 0 bases, leaving 1 base not matched to a gene. CDR3 DNA sequence: TGTGCCAGCAGTAGACAGGGGGCTAACTATGGCTACACCTTC. Its protein product is CASSRQGANYGYTF.

This clone came up once. The J gene is TRBJ1-1, the V gene TRBV6-1; 10 bases line up with TRBD1. The V segment lost 2 bases and the J segment 1 base; nucleotides outside the gene matches: 16. CDR3 length: 20 amino acids. Germline assignment: CDR1 MNHNS and CDR2 SASEGT. The CDR3 loop reads CASSEYGRDRGEDQNTEAFF. The CDR3 nucleotides are TGTGCCAGCAGTGAATATGGTCGGGACAGGGGCGAAGACCAGAACACTGAAGCTTTCTTT.

The rearrangement uses TRBV19 and TRBJ1-2; D might be TRBD1 (6 bases). Germline CDR1 and CDR2: LNHDA and SQIVND (reference sequence). The CDR3 sequence is 13 residues long. Trimming took 6 bases from V and 6 from J, leaving 14 bases between them. DNA for the CDR3: TGTGCCAGTAGCGACTCGGGGGGCGATGGCTACACCTTC. Protein: CASSDSGGDGYTF.

This clone showed up just a few times. The chain couples TRBV2 to TRBJ1-6; possible D gene TRBD1, 5 bases. Germline V gene lookup returns CDR1 SNHLY and CDR2 FYNNEI. The germline V and J ends were trimmed by 6 bases and 8 bases, with 14 bases remaining between them. CDR3 size: 14 residues. The CDR3, as DNA: TGTGCCAGCAGGGTAACAGGACCTGATTCACCCCTCCACTTT. This translates into CASRVTGPDSPLHF.

This chain uses TRBV7-9 with TRBJ2-2, with 10 positions matching TRBD1. Germline lookup yields CDR1 SEHNR and CDR2 FQNEAQ (reference sequence). The CDR3 is made up of 15 amino acids. V shed 10 bases and J 5 bases; nucleotides not matched to a gene: 10. CDR3 protein: CATQGGQGRTGELFF. The CDR3 nucleotides are TGTGCCACACAGGGGGGACAGGGGAGAACCGGGGAGCTGTTTTTT.

The chain couples TRBV19 to TRBJ2-3; the D gene is possibly TRBD1 (5 bases). Per the germline V gene, CDR1 is LNHDA and CDR2 is SQIVND (reference sequence). CDR3 length equals 14 residues. Deletions cut 10 bases from V and 3 bases from J, with 17 bases between. CDR3 loop: CATDDSLWTDTQYF. The DNA for the CDR3 is TGTGCCACCGACGACAGTCTTTGGACAGATACGCAGTATTTT.

This clone came up once. The sample holds other DNA sequences that translate to the same CDR3. The rearrangement joins TRBV30 to TRBJ1-1; TRBD1 might be the D (6 bases). Trimming took off 5 bases at V and 5 bases at J, with 9 bases between the two ends. This CDR3 is built from 11 residues. The germline V gene has CDR1 GTSNPN and CDR2 SVGIG (reference sequence). The CDR3 DNA follows: TGTGCCTGGGCAAGGGGGACTGAAGCTTTCTTT. Protein product: CAWARGTEAFF.

In its sample, this clone was seen once. The rearrangement uses TRBV15 and TRBJ1-5; a possible D gene is TRBD1 (5 bases). Germline loops: CDR1 LNHNV, CDR2 YYDKDF (reference sequence). Trimming cost V 4 bases and J 1 base, with 11 bases left between them. This CDR3 contains 15 residues. CDR3 sequence reads: CATSIRRGSNQPQHF. DNA of the CDR3: TGTGCCACCAGCATCAGGCGGGGGAGCAATCAGCCCCAGCATTTT.

This chain joins TRBV30 and TRBJ1-4; 7 nucleotides align to TRBD1. The trim removed 6 bases at V and 12 bases at J, leaving 10 bases unmatched. The CDR3 contains 12 residues. Germline assignment: CDR1 GTSNPN and CDR2 SVGIG (reference sequence). CDR3 in amino acids: CACYTGASELFF. The CDR3 DNA follows: TGTGCCTGTTATACAGGGGCTTCGGAACTGTTTTTT.

The chain carries TRBV11-2 and TRBJ1-2; D is unclear. Trimming pared 2 bases from V and 5 bases from J, leaving 21 bases between. Germline CDR1 is SGHAT and CDR2 is FQNNGV. CDR3 size: 17 residues. CDR3 DNA sequence: TGTGCCAGCAGCTTATATCCAGGTCCCCGAGCAGAATATGGCTACACCTTC. It codes for CASSLYPGPRAEYGYTF.

The rearrangement uses TRBV10-3 and TRBJ2-5; a weak D match, TRBD2 (5 bases). CDR1 and CDR2 (germline): ENHRY, SYGVKD. The V and J ends lost 0 bases and 5 bases respectively, with 10 bases between them. This CDR3 is 14 amino acids long. The CDR3 nucleotides read TGTGCCATCAGTGAGTCGGGGAGCCGGGAGACCCAGTACTTC. Translated: CAISESGSRETQYF.

This chain uses TRBV5-1 with TRBJ1-2, with 8 bases matching TRBD1. Germline V gene lookup returns CDR1 SGHRS and CDR2 YFSETQ. V trimming: 2 bases; J trimming: 10 bases; junction bases outside the gene matches: 4. The CDR3 loop spans 12 amino acids. DNA for the CDR3: TGCGCCAGCAGCTTTTTACAGGGGGACTACACCTTC. Its translation is CASSFLQGDYTF.

The V call is TRBV10-3, the J call TRBJ1-2; 7 bases agree with TRBD1. Germline trimming cut 4 bases from V and 3 bases from J; bases unmatched to any gene: 11. This CDR3 spans 16 amino acids. Germline V CDR1 and CDR2: ENHRY, SYGVKD. CDR3 region: CAISGPPGGGDYGYTF. The CDR3 DNA sequence: TGTGCCATCAGTGGACCACCAGGGGGAGGTGACTATGGCTACACCTTC.

V usage is TRBV18 and J usage is TRBJ1-1; TRBD1 agrees at 9 bases. CDR1 and CDR2 (germline): KGHSH, LQKENI. J was trimmed by 1 base and V by 2 bases; bases with no gene match: 2. The CDR3 runs 15 residues. CDR3 bases: TGTGCCAGCTCACCAACGGGACAGGGGAACACTGAAGCTTTCTTT. Translation gives CASSPTGQGNTEAFF.

The chain carries TRBV28 and TRBJ1-2, with 9 bases matching TRBD1. Germline trimming cut 6 bases from V and 2 bases from J; bases unmatched to any gene: 10. The germline V gene has CDR1 MDHEN and CDR2 SYDVKM. CDR3 length: 16 amino acids. CDR3 amino acids: CASSPPTQGANYGYTF. Here the CDR3 DNA reads TGTGCCAGCAGCCCACCCACACAGGGGGCAAACTATGGCTACACCTTC.

In DNA form, the CDR3 reads TGTGCCAGCAGTTTAGACAGCTCCTATAATTCACCCCTCCACTTT. Amino acid sequence: CASSLDSSYNSPLHF. The J gene is TRBJ1-6, the V gene TRBV28; TRBD1 might be the D (5 bases). With 2 bases removed from V and 0 bases from J, the gap between germline ends came to 5 bases. This CDR3 has 15 residues. The germline V gene has CDR1 MDHEN and CDR2 SYDVKM. The entire variable domain, with the rest obtained from reference TRBV28 and TRBJ1-6, is as follows: DVKVTQSSRYLVKRTGEKVFLECVQDMDHENMFWYRQDPGLGLRLIYFSYDVKMKEKGDIPEGYSVSREKKERFSLILESASTNQTSMYLCASSLDSSYNSPLHFGNGTRLTVT.

V usage is TRBV5-1 and J usage is TRBJ2-1; maybe TRBD1 (5 bases). Trimming left V 0 bases short and J 6 bases short, with 7 bases between. Per the germline V gene, CDR1 is SGHRS and CDR2 is YFSETQ. The CDR3 spans 13 residues. The CDR3 spells CASSLETANEQFF. As DNA, the CDR3 is TGCGCCAGCAGCTTGGAGACAGCCAATGAGCAGTTCTTC.

The chain links TRBV18 to TRBJ2-7; 14 bases are a match to TRBD2. V lost 3 bases, J lost 2 bases, and 9 bases stayed unmatched. Germline lookup yields CDR1 KGHSH and CDR2 LQKENI. The CDR3 covers 18 residues. The CDR3, as DNA: TGTGCCAGCTCACCTACGGGACTAGCGGGAGCGCAAACCTACGAGCAGTACTTC. Protein sequence: CASSPTGLAGAQTYEQYF.

This chain joins TRBV19 and TRBJ1-2; TRBD1 might be the D (6 bases). The CDR3 sequence is 12 residues long. V lost 5 bases and J lost 6, with 10 bases in between. CDR1 is LNHDA and CDR2 is SQIVND in the germline V gene (reference sequence). CDR3 in DNA: TGTGCCAGTAGTCTACAGGGAAATGGCTACACCTTC. Its protein is CASSLQGNGYTF.

V gene TRBV28 combines with J gene TRBJ1-1; TRBD1 matches 8 bases. The germline gives CDR1 MDHEN, CDR2 SYDVKM. Losses at the gene ends were 5 bases for V and 0 bases for J; bases not matched to a gene: 5. The CDR3 covers 15 residues. CDR3 DNA: TGTGCCAGCAGTCCCCAACAGGGGGTGAACACTGAAGCTTTCTTT. As protein: CASSPQQGVNTEAFF.

This chain links TRBV28 with TRBJ1-5; D is unresolved. The V gene's germline CDR1 is MDHEN and CDR2 SYDVKM. Trimming pared 3 bases from V and 9 bases from J, leaving 12 bases between. There are 13 residues in the CDR3. CDR3 in DNA: TGTGCCAGCAGTTTGTCAGGTGAGGGGCCCCAGCATTTT. This translates into CASSLSGEGPQHF.

This clone was recorded a few times. The V and J genes are TRBV6-2 or TRBV6-3 and TRBJ2-7; the D gene is possibly TRBD1 (5 bases). Looked up from germline, CDR1 is MNHEY and CDR2 is SVGEGT. Trimming shortened V by 0 bases and J by 3 bases, and 15 bases separated the two germline ends. The CDR3 is made up of 16 amino acids. The CDR3 nucleotides read TGTGCCAGCAGTTACTCACCAACATCTCAGGGCTACGAGCAGTACTTC. Residues: CASSYSPTSQGYEQYF.

In this sample, this clone turned up once. The CDR3 region has the DNA TGTGCCAGCAGGGCTCAACAGGGGTCGGAGACCCAGTACTTC. It is translated as CASRAQQGSETQYF. This chain joins TRBV6-5 and TRBJ2-5; 7 bases fit TRBD1. V lost 6 bases to trimming and J lost 5 bases; unmatched junction nucleotides: 9. The germline gives CDR1 MNHEY, CDR2 SVGAGI. The CDR3 spans 14 residues.

CDR3 bases: TGTGCCAGCAGCCCTTTAGGGGCCGCAGATACGCAGTATTTT. It encodes CASSPLGAADTQYF. This chain connects TRBV14 to TRBJ2-3, with D perhaps TRBD1 (5 bases). The V and J ends lost 4 bases and 4 bases respectively, with 12 bases between them. This CDR3 spans 14 amino acids. CDR1 and CDR2 from the germline V gene are SGHDN and FVKESK.

This chain connects TRBV12-5 to TRBJ2-7; 8 bases are shared with TRBD1. The ends lost 1 base at V and 0 bases at J; junction bases unmatched: 5. The CDR3 length is 16 residues. The germline V gene has CDR1 LGHNT and CDR2 FRNRAP. The CDR3 DNA sequence: TGTGCTAGTGGTTTGGGCTCCGGGACAGGCTCCTACGAGCAGTACTTC. Translating it yields CASGLGSGTGSYEQYF.

The chain employs TRBV30 and TRBJ1-4; 8 bases match TRBD1. J lost 8 bases, V lost 0 bases, and 8 bases had no gene match. This CDR3 contains 15 residues. Germline CDR1 and CDR2: GTSNPN and SVGIG (reference sequence). Here the CDR3 DNA reads TGTGCCTGGAGTGTACAGCAGGGGGCAGGAGAAAAACTGTTTTTT. Protein product: CAWSVQQGAGEKLFF.

The rearrangement links TRBV24-1 to TRBJ1-1, with 9 bases fitting TRBD1. The CDR3 is 18 amino acids. V was pared by 3 bases and J by 0 bases, with 10 bases of the junction left unmatched. Germline CDR1 and CDR2: KGHDR and SFDVKD. The CDR3 here is CATSDLRDRDPMNTEAFF. The CDR3 bases are TGTGCCACCAGTGATCTCAGGGACAGGGATCCCATGAACACTGAAGCTTTCTTT.

V gene TRBV4-3 combines with J gene TRBJ2-1, with D hard to call. This CDR3 comprises 14 residues. V dropped 0 bases and J dropped 4 bases, with 7 bases sitting between them. Germline V gene sequence: CDR1 LGHNA, CDR2 YSLEER. The CDR3 DNA follows: TGCGCCAGCAGCCAAGAATCCAGATACAATGAGCAGTTCTTC. This gives the protein CASSQESRYNEQFF.

This sequence joins TRBV6-6 and TRBJ1-4; D is ambiguous. CDR1 MNHNY and CDR2 SVGAGI come from the germline V gene (reference sequence). This CDR3 contains 17 residues. Trimming left V 5 bases short and J 7 bases short, with 23 bases between. The DNA of the CDR3 is TGTGCCAGCAGTCCCTTCTGGGTTTCCCTAGCCCGTGAAAAACTGTTTTTT. Amino acids: CASSPFWVSLAREKLFF.

V and J are TRBV18 and TRBJ1-4, with 11 bases lining up with TRBD1. The V segment lost 6 bases and the J segment 6 bases; nucleotides outside the gene matches: 3. CDR3 length: 14 amino acids. The germline V gene has CDR1 KGHSH and CDR2 LQKENI. The CDR3 is CASSPGQGDEKLFF. The DNA for the CDR3 is TGTGCCAGCTCCCCGGGACAGGGGGATGAAAAACTGTTTTTT.